This note documents a single T cell receptor (beta chain) sequence. This sample stems from a study of blood T cell repertoires in COVID-19. In the study overall: Sample material is recorded as cDNA or gDNA derived from T cells, B-cell-depleted T cells, or PBMCs.

The CDR3 runs to 19 residues. After removal of 5 bases from V and 1 base from J, the junction contained 15 bases not matched to a gene. Germline CDR1 is LNHDA and CDR2 is SQIVND (reference sequence). Assay: immunoSEQ multiplex PCR; the TCRdb copy retains only in-frame clones and omits some. This table has 200,000 to 300,000 clones, 80% to 90% appearing once. This TCR came from a woman between 40 and 50 years old who had recovered from COVID-19. The sample taken for sequencing was peripheral blood. The chain has TRBV19 and TRBJ2-5, with 11 bases identical to TRBD2. The CDR3 is CASSPRQGWLAGGQETQYF. The CDR3 DNA sequence: TGTGCCAGTAGTCCACGACAGGGGTGGCTAGCGGGGGGCCAAGAGACCCAGTACTTC.